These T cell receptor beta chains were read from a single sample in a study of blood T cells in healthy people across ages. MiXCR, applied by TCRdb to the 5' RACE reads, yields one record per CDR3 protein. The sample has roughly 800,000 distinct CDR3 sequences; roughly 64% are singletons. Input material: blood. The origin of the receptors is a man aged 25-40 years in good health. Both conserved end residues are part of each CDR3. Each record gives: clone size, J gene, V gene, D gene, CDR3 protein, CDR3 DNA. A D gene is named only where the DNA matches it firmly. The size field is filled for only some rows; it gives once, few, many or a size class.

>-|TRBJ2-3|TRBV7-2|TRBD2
CASSLTLLAAPPSSTDTQYF
TGTGCCAGCAGCTTAACCCTACTAGCGGCCCCACCCTCTAGCACAGATACGCAGTATTTT
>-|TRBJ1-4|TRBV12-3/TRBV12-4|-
CASSPSGRAEKLFF
TGTGCCAGCAGTCCCTCAGGGAGAGCTGAAAAACTGTTTTTT
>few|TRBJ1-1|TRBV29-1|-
CSVLWNTEAFF
TGCAGCGTTCTGTGGAACACTGAAGCTTTCTTT
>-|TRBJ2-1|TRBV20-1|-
CSARPSSRVHNEQFF
TGCAGTGCTAGACCCTCCTCCCGGGTTCACAATGAGCAGTTCTTC
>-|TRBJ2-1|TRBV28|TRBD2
CASSRTSGSPSYNEQFF
TGTGCCAGCAGTCGGACTAGCGGGAGCCCTTCCTACAATGAGCAGTTCTTC
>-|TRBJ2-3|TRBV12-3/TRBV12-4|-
CASSTPGGGTDTQYF
TGTGCCAGCAGTACCCCCGGGGGAGGCACAGATACGCAGTATTTT
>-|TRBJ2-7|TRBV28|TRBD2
CASSFRLAGVREQYF
TGTGCCAGCAGTTTCCGACTAGCGGGAGTTCGGGAGCAGTACTTC
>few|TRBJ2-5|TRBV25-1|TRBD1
CASSEQGQETQYF
TGTGCCAGCAGCGAACAGGGGCAAGAGACCCAGTACTTC
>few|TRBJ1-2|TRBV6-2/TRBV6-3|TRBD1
CASSSGTVRIYTF
TGTGCCAGCAGCTCCGGGACAGTGAGAATCTACACCTTC
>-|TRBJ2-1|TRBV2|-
CASSGVGVNEQFF
TGTGCCAGCAGTGGAGTGGGGGTCAATGAGCAGTTCTTC
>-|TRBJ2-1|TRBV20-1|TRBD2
CSAFSGGTDEQFF
TGCAGTGCCTTTAGCGGGGGTACCGATGAGCAGTTCTTC
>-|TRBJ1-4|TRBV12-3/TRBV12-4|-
CASSHGAGREKLFF
TGTGCCAGCAGCCACGGCGCGGGTCGAGAAAAACTGTTTTTT
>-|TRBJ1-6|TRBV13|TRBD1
CASSPQDRESSPLHF
TGTGCCAGCAGCCCACAGGACAGGGAAAGCTCACCCCTCCACTTT
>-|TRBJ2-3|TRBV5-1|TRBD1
CASSSDRDVGTDTRYF
TGCGCCAGCAGCTCAGACAGGGATGTGGGCACAGATACGCGGTATTTT
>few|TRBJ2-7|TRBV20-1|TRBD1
CSATVRDRPYSEQYF
TGCAGTGCTACTGTCCGGGACAGGCCTTATTCCGAGCAGTACTTC